This TCR beta chain is from a study of immune reconstitution after stem cell transplant in scleroderma (dated by TCRdb to the late 2010s). This clonotype is classified as medium-sized (0.01 to 0.1%). Its antigen is still unknown. Per-nucleotide qualities are absent, and no much larger clonotype sits a single base away. The method behind the library was RT-PCR. Sequencing was carried out with an Illumina MiSeq. Using fastp trimming at Q25 and MiXCR clonotype assembly, TCRdb reanalyzed the public sequencing data and kept in-frame beta chains. All rows with the same CDR3 protein become a single entry with the most common DNA and genes. This sample is represented by around 4,000 distinct CDR3 sequences; approximately 6% of them were singletons. The biggest ten clones account for 15% to 17% of the sample. The germline V gene (reference sequence) supplies CDR1 DFQATT and CDR2 SNEGSKA. The CDR3, cysteine through phenylalanine, is 11 amino acids long. This entry keeps only the CDR3 DNA: 33 bases, framed from base 1. Trimming at the junction amounts to 4 bases on V and 2 bases on J, and the germline ends lie 5 bases apart.

This sample was taken before or after autologous hematopoietic stem cell transplantation (not recorded which). The V and J genes are TRBV20-1 and TRBJ1-2; tentative D gene TRBD1, with 5 bases matching. The clonotype originates from a female donor with systemic sclerosis. The DNA reads as follows: TGCAGTGCTACAGGGAACTATGGCTACACCTTC. It translates to CSATGNYGYTF.